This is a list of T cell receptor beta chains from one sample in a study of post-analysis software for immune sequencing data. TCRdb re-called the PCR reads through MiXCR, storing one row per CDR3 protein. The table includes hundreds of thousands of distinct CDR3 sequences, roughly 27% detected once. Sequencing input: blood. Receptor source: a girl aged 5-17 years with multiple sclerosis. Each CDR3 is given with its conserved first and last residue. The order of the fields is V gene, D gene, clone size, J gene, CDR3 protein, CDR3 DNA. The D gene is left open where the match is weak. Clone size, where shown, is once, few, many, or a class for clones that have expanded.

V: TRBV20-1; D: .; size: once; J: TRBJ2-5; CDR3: CSTHSFERTQETQYF; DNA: TGCAGTACTCACTCGTTCGAGCGAACCCAAGAGACCCAGTACTTC
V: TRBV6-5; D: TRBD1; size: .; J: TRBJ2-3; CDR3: CASSSGQGRVGDTQYF; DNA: TGTGCCAGCAGTAGCGGACAGGGGAGGGTCGGAGATACGCAGTATTTT
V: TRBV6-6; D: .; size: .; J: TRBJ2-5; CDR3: CASSYWSQETQYF; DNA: TGTGCCAGCAGTTACTGGTCTCAAGAGACCCAGTACTTC
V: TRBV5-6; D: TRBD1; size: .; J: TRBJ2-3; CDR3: CASSLYGQGLSSTDTQYF; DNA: TGTGCCAGCAGCTTATATGGACAGGGGTTGTCAAGTACAGATACGCAGTATTTT
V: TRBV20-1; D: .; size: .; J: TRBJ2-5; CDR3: CSARVPVPQETQYF; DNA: TGCAGTGCTAGAGTACCGGTCCCCCAAGAGACCCAGTACTTC
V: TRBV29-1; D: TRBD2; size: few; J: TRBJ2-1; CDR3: CSVDARLAKPRGEQFF; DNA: TGCAGCGTTGATGCTCGACTAGCCAAGCCGCGGGGTGAGCAGTTCTTC
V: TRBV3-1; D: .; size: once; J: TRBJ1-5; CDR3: CASSQDAGSGQPQHF; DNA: TGTGCCAGCAGCCAAGATGCCGGGTCCGGTCAGCCCCAGCATTTT
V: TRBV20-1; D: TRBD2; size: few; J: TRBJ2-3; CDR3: CSAGLAGVGDTQYF; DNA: TGCAGTGCCGGACTAGCGGGAGTGGGAGATACGCAGTATTTT
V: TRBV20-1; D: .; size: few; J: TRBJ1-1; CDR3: CSATGVWNTEAFF; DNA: TGCAGTGCTACAGGGGTATGGAACACTGAAGCTTTCTTT
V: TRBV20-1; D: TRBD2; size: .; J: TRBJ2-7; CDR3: CSARVGREGAEQYF; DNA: TGCAGTGCTAGAGTGGGGCGGGAGGGCGCCGAGCAGTACTTC
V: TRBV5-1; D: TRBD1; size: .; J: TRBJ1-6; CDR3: CASSLVWDRANSPLHF; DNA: TGCGCCAGCAGCTTGGTGTGGGACAGAGCTAATTCACCCCTCCACTTT
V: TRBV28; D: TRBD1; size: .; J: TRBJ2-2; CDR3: CASSNRGVRTGELFF; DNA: TGTGCCAGCAGTAACAGGGGGGTTCGGACCGGGGAGCTGTTTTTT
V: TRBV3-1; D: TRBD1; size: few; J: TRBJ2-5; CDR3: CASRPFGTVQETQYF; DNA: TGTGCCAGCAGGCCCTTCGGGACAGTCCAAGAGACCCAGTACTTC
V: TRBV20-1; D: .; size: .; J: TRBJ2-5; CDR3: CSARDRLAWRETQYF; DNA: TGCAGTGCTAGAGATAGGCTAGCTTGGCGTGAGACCCAGTACTTC
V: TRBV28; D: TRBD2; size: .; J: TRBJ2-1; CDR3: CASSLMLSGRNSYNEQFF; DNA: TGTGCCAGCAGTTTAATGCTTAGCGGGAGGAACTCCTACAATGAGCAGTTCTTC
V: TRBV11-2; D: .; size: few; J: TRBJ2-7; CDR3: CASSLLVSEFSYEQYF; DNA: TGTGCCAGCAGCTTATTAGTTTCGGAGTTCTCATACGAGCAGTACTTC
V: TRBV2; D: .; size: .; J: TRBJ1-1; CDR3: CASSADRAPTEAFF; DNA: TGTGCCAGCAGTGCCGACCGGGCCCCAACTGAAGCTTTCTTT
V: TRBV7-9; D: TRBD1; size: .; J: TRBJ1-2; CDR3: CASRRDREGGYTF; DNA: TGTGCCAGCAGACGAGACAGGGAAGGAGGCTACACCTTC
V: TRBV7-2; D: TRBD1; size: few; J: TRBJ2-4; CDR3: CASSRNSDRGQNIQYF; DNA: TGTGCCAGCAGCCGGAACTCAGACAGGGGTCAAAACATTCAGTACTTC
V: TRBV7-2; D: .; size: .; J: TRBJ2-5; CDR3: CASSLAGHGRGETQYF; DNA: TGTGCCAGCAGCTTAGCCGGTCATGGAAGGGGTGAGACCCAGTACTTC
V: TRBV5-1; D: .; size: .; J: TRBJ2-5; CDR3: CASSREALAETQYF; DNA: TGCGCCAGCAGCAGGGAGGCCCTTGCGGAGACCCAGTACTTC
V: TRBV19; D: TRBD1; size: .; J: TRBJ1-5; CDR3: CASTAGQSNQPQHF; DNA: TGTGCCAGTACCGCGGGACAGAGCAATCAGCCCCAGCATTTT
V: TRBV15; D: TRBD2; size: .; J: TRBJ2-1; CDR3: CATSRGRLAGVGKNNEQFF; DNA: TGTGCCACCAGCAGAGGTAGGCTAGCGGGAGTGGGTAAAAACAATGAGCAGTTCTTC
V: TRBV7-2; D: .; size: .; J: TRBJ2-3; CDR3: CASSSLPSTDTQYF; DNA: TGTGCCAGCAGCTCCCTCCCGAGCACAGATACGCAGTATTTT
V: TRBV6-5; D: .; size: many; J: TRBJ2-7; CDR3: CASSYSSSSYEQYF; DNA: TGTGCCAGCAGTTACTCGTCGAGCTCCTACGAGCAGTACTTC
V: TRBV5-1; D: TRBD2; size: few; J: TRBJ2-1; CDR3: CASSGRETSDNEQFF; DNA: TGCGCCAGCAGCGGGAGGGAGACTAGCGACAATGAGCAGTTCTTC
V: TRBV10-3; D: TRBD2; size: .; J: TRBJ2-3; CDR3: CAISDPRGVGGDTQYF; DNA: TGTGCCATCAGTGATCCTCGGGGGGTCGGGGGAGATACGCAGTATTTT
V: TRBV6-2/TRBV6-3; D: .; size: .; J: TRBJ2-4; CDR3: CASSYWALEAKNIQYF; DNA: TGTGCCAGCAGTTACTGGGCCTTAGAGGCCAAAAACATTCAGTACTTC
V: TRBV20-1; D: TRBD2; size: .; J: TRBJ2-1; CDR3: CSAPYLAGGPNEQFF; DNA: TGCAGTGCTCCATACTTAGCGGGGGGGCCCAATGAGCAGTTCTTC
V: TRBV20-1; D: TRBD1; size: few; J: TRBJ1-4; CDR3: CSATGTGREKLFF; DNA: TGCAGTGCCACCGGGACAGGGCGCGAAAAACTGTTTTTT
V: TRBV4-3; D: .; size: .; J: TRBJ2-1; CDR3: CASSQDISSLEQFF; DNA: TGCGCCAGCAGCCAAGATATATCGAGTCTTGAGCAGTTCTTC
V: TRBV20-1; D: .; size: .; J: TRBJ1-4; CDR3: CSVGRTNEKLFF; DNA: TGCAGTGTCGGGAGGACTAATGAAAAACTGTTTTTT
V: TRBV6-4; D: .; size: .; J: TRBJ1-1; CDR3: CASRLRVNTEAFF; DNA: TGTGCCAGCAGACTCAGGGTGAACACTGAAGCTTTCTTT
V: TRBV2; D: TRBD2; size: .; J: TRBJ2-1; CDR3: CASTTSGENNNEQFF; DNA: TGTGCCAGCACGACTAGCGGGGAAAATAACAATGAGCAGTTCTTC
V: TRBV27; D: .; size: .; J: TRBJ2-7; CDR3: CASSARQGAGAYEQYF; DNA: TGTGCCAGCAGTGCAAGACAGGGTGCGGGGGCCTACGAGCAGTACTTC
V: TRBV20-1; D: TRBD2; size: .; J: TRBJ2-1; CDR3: CSARPAWASGLRNNEQFF; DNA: TGCAGTGCTAGACCTGCTTGGGCTAGCGGTTTGAGGAACAATGAGCAGTTCTTC
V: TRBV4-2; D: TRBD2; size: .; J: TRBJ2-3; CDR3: CASALAGGRDTQYF; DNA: TGTGCCAGCGCTCTCGCGGGAGGGAGGGATACGCAGTATTTT
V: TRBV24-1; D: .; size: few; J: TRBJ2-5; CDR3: CATSDSSGSQETQYF; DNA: TGTGCCACCAGTGACTCCTCTGGGAGTCAAGAGACCCAGTACTTC
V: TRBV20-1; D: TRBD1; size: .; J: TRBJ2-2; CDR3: CSAPGQGGWDTGELFF; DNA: TGCAGTGCTCCCGGACAGGGTGGTTGGGACACCGGGGAGCTGTTTTTT
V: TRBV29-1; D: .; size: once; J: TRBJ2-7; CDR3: CSAYRDYEQYF; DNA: TGCAGCGCATACAGGGACTACGAGCAGTACTTC
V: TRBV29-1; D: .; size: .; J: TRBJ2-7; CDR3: CSVGSYEQYF; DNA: TGCAGCGTTGGCAGCTACGAGCAGTACTTC